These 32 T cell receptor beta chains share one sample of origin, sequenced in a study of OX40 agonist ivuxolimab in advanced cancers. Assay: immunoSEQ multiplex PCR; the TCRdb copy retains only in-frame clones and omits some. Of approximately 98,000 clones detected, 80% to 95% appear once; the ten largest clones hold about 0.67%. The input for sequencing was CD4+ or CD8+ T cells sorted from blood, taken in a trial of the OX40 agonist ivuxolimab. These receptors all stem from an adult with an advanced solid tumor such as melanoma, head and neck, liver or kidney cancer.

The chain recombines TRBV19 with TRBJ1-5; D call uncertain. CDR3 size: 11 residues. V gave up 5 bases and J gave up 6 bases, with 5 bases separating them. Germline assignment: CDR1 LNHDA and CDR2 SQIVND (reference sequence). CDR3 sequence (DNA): TGTGCCAGTAGTTCTGGTCAGCCCCAGCATTTT. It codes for CASSSGQPQHF.

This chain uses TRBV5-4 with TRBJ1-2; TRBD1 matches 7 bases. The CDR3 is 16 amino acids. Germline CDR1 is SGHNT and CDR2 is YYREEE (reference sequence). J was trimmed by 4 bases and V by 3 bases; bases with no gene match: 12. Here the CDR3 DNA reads TGTGCCAGCAGCTCCGGGACAGCGAATTTCGGCTATGGCTACACCTTC. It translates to CASSSGTANFGYGYTF.

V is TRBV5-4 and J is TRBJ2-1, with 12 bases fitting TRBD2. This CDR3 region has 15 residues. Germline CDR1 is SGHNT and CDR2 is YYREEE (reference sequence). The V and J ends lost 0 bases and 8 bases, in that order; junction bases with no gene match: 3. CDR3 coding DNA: TGTGCCAGCAGCTTGGGACTAGCGGGAGCCGATGAGCAGTTCTTC. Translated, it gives CASSLGLAGADEQFF.

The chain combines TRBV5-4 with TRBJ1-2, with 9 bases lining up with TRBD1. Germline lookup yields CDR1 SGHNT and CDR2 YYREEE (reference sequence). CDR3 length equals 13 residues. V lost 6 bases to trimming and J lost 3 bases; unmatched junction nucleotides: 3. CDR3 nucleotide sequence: TGTGCCAGCACCCGGGACAGGGACTATGGCTACACCTTC. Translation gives CASTRDRDYGYTF.

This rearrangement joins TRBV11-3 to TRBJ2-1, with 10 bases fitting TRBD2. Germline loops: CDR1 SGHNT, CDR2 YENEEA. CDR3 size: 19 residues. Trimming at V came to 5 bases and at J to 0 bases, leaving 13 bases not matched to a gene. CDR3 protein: CASSPKPRLAGDSYNEQFF. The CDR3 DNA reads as TGTGCCAGCAGCCCCAAACCTAGGCTAGCGGGGGACTCCTACAATGAGCAGTTCTTC. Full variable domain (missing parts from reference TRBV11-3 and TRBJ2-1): EAGVVQSPRYKIIEKKQPVAFWCNPISGHNTLYWYLQNLGQGPELLIRYENEEAVDDSQLPKDRFSAERLKGVDSTLKIQPAELGDSAVYLCASSPKPRLAGDSYNEQFFGPGTRLTVL.

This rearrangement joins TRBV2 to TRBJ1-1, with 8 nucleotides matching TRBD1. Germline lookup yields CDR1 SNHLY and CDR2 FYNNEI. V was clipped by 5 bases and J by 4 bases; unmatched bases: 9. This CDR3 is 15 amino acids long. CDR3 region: CASSSPGGIGTEAFF. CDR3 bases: TGTGCCAGCAGTTCCCCAGGGGGCATCGGCACTGAAGCTTTCTTT.

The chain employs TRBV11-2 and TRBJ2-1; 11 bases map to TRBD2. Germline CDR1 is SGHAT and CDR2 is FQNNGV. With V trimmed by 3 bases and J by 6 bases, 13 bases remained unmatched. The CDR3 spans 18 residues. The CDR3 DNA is TGTGCCAGCAGCTTTCCTAGCGGGGGGCCCGGGGGCCTCAATGAGCAGTTCTTC. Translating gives CASSFPSGGPGGLNEQFF. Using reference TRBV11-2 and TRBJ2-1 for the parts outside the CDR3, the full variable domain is EAGVAQSPRYKIIEKRQSVAFWCNPISGHATLYWYQQILGQGPKLLIQFQNNGVVDDSQLPKDRFSAERLKGVDSTLKIQPAKLEDSAVYLCASSFPSGGPGGLNEQFFGPGTRLTVL.

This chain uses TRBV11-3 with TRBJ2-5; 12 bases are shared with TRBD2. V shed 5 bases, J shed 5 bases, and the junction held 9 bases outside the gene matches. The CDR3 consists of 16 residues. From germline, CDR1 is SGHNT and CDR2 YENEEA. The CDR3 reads CASSPGLAGYAETQYF. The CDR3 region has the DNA TGTGCCAGCAGCCCCGGACTAGCGGGGTACGCTGAGACCCAGTACTTC. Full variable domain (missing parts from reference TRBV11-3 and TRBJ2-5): EAGVVQSPRYKIIEKKQPVAFWCNPISGHNTLYWYLQNLGQGPELLIRYENEEAVDDSQLPKDRFSAERLKGVDSTLKIQPAELGDSAVYLCASSPGLAGYAETQYFGPGTRLLVL.

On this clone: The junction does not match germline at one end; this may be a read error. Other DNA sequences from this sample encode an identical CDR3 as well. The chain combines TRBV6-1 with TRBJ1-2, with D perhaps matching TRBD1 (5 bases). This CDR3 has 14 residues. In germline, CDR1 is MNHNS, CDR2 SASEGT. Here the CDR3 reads CASSAGGTVYGYTF. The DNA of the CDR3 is TGCGCCAGCAGTGCCGGGGGTACGGTCTATGGCTACACCTTC.

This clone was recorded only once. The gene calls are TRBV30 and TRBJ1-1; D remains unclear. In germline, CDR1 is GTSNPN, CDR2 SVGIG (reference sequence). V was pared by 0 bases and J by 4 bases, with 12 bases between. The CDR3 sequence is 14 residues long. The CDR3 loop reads CAWSVHGVITEAFF. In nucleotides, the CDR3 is TGTGCCTGGAGTGTACACGGGGTGATCACTGAAGCTTTCTTT.

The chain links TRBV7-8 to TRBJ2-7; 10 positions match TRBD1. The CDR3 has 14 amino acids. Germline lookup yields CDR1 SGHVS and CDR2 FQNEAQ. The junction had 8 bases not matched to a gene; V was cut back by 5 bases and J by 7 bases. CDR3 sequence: CASSGRDRGEEQYF. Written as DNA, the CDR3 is TGTGCCAGCAGCGGCCGGGACAGGGGTGAGGAGCAGTACTTC.

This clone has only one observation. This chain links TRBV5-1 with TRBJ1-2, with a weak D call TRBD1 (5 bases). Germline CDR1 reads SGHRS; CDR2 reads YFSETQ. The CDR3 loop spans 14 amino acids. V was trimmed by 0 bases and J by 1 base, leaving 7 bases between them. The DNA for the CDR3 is TGCGCCAGCAGCTTGGGACAGATTAACTATGGCTACACCTTC. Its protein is CASSLGQINYGYTF.

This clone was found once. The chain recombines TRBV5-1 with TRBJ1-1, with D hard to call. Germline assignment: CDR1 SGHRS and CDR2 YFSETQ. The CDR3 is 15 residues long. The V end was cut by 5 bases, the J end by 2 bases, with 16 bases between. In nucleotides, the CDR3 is TGCGCCAGCAGGCCCCTGGGAGACGGAAACACTGAAGCTTTCTTT. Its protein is CASRPLGDGNTEAFF.

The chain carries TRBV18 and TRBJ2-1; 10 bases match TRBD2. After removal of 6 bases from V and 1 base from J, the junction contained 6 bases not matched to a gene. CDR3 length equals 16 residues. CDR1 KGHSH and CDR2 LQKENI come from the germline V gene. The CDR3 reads CASSPSAGGSYNEQFF. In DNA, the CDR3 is TGTGCCAGCTCGCCATCAGCGGGAGGGTCCTACAATGAGCAGTTCTTC.

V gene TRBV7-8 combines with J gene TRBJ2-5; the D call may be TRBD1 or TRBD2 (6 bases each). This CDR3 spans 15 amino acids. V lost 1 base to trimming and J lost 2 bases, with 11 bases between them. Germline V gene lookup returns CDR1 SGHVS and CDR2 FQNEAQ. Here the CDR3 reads CASSLDRGLQETQYF. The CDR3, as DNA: TGTGCCAGCAGCTTAGATCGGGGGCTACAAGAGACCCAGTACTTC.

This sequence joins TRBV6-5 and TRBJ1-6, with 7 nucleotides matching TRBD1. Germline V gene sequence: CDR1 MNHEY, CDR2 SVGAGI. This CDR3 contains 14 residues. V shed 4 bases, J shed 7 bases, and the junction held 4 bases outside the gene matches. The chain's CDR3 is CASSWDRWNSPLHF. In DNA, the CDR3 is TGTGCCAGCAGTTGGGACAGATGGAATTCACCCCTCCACTTT.

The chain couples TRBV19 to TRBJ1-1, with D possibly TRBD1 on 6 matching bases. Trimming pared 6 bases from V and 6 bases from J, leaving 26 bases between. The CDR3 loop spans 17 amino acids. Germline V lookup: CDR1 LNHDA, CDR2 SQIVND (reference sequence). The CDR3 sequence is CASRLLFGAQGRSEAFF. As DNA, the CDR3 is TGTGCCAGTAGGCTCCTTTTTGGCGCGCAGGGGCGCTCTGAAGCTTTCTTT.

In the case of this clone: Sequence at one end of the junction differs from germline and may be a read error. CDR3 coding DNA: TGTGCCAGCAGCCAAGACGGACAGATTAGCAATCAGCCCCAGCATTTT. It translates to CASSQDGQISNQPQHF. J is TRBJ1-5 and V is TRBV4-1; D may be TRBD1 (6 bases). This CDR3 is built from 16 residues. CDR1 and CDR2 from the germline V gene are MGHRA and YSYEKL.

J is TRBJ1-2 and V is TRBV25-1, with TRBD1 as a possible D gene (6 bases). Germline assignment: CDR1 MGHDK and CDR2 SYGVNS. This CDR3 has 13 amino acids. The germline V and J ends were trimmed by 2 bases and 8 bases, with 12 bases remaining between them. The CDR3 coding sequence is TGTGCCAGCAGTGAACAAGGGGGGAGGGGCTACACCTTC. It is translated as CASSEQGGRGYTF.

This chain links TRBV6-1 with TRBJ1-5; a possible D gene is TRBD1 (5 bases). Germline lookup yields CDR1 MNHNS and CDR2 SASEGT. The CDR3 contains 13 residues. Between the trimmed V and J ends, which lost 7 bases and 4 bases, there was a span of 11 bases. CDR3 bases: TGTGCCAGCACAGACAGTAGGAATCAGCCCCAGCATTTT. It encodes CASTDSRNQPQHF.

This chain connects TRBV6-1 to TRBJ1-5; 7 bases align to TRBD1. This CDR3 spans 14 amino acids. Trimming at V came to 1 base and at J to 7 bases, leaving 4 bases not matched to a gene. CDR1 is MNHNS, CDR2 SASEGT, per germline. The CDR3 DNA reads TGTGCCAGCAGTGAAGGTGCAGGGGGACAGCCCCAGCATTTT. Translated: CASSEGAGGQPQHF.

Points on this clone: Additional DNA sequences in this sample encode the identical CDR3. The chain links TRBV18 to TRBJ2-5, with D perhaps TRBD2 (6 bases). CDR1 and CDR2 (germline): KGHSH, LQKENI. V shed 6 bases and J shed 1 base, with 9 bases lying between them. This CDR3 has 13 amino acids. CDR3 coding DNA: TGTGCCAGCTCCCCCGGGGGCCAAGAGACCCAGTACTTC. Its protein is CASSPGGQETQYF.

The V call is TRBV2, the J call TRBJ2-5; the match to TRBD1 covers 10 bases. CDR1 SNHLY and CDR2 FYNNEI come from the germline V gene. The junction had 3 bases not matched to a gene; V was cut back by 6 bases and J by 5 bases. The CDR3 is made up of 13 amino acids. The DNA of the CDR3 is TGTGCCAGCAGGGACAGGGGGACGGAGACCCAGTACTTC. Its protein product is CASRDRGTETQYF.

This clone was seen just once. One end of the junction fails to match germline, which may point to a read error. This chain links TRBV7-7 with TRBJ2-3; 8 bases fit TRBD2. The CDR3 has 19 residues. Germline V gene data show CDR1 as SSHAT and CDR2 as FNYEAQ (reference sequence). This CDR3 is CASSLVGGREGIGTDTQYF. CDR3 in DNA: TGTGCTAGCAGCTTAGTAGGAGGTCGGGAGGGTATAGGCACAGATACGCAGTATTTT.

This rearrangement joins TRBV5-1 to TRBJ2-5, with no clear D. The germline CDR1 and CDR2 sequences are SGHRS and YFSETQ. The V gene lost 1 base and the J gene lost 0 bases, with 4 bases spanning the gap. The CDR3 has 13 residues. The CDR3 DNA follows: TGCGCCAGCAGCTTGTTAGACCAAGAGACCCAGTACTTC. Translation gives CASSLLDQETQYF. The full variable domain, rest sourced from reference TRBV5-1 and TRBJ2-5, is KAGVTQTPRYLIKTRGQQVTLSCSPISGHRSVSWYQQTPGQGLQFLFEYFSETQRNKGNFPGRFSGRQFSNSRSEMNVSTLELGDSALYLCASSLLDQETQYFGPGTRLLVL.

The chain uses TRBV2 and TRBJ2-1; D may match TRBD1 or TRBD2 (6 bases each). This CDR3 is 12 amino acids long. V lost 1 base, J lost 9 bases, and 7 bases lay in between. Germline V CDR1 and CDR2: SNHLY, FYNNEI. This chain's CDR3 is CASSEEGGEQFF. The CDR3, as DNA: TGTGCCAGCAGTGAAGAGGGGGGTGAGCAGTTCTTC.

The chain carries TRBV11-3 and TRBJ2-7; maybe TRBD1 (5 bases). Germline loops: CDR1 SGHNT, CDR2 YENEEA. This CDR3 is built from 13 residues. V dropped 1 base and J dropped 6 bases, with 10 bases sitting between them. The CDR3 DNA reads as TGTGCCAGCAGCTTAGGGGTGGGGCGCGAGCAGTACTTC. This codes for CASSLGVGREQYF.

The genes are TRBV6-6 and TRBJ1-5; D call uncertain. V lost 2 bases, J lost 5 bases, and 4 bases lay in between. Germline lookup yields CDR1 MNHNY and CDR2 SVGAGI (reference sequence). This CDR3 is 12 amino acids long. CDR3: CASSYGDQPQHF. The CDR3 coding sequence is TGTGCCAGCAGTTACGGCGATCAGCCCCAGCATTTT.

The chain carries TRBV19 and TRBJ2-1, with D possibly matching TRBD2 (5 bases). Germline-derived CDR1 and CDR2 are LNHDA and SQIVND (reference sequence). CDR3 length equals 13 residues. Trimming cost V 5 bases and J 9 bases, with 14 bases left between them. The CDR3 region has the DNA TGTGCCAGTAGTGTACAACTAGAGGGTGAGCAGTTCTTC. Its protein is CASSVQLEGEQFF.

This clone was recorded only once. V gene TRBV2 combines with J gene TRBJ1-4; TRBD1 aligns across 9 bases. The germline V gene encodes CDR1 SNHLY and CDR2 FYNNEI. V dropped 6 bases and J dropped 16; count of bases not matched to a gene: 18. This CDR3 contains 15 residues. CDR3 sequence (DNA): TGTGCCAGCAGACTAGGACAGGGGCCGCCTTCGCCCCGGTTTTTT. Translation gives CASRLGQGPPSPRFF.

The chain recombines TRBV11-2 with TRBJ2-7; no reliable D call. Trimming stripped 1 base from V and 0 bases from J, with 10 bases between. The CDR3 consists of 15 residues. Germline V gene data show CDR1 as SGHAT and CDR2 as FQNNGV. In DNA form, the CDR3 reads TGTGCCAGCAGCTTAGTTATCCGAAGCTCCTACGAGCAGTACTTC. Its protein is CASSLVIRSSYEQYF. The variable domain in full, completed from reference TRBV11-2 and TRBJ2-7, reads EAGVAQSPRYKIIEKRQSVAFWCNPISGHATLYWYQQILGQGPKLLIQFQNNGVVDDSQLPKDRFSAERLKGVDSTLKIQPAKLEDSAVYLCASSLVIRSSYEQYFGPGTRLTVT.

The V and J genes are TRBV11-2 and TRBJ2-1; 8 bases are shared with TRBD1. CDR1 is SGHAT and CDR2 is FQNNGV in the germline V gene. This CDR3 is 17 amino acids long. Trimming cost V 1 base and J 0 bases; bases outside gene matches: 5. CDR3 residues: CASSLVRTGFSYNEQFF. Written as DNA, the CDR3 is TGTGCCAGCAGCTTAGTTAGGACAGGGTTCTCCTACAATGAGCAGTTCTTC. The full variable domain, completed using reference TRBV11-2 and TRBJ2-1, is EAGVAQSPRYKIIEKRQSVAFWCNPISGHATLYWYQQILGQGPKLLIQFQNNGVVDDSQLPKDRFSAERLKGVDSTLKIQPAKLEDSAVYLCASSLVRTGFSYNEQFFGPGTRLTVL.